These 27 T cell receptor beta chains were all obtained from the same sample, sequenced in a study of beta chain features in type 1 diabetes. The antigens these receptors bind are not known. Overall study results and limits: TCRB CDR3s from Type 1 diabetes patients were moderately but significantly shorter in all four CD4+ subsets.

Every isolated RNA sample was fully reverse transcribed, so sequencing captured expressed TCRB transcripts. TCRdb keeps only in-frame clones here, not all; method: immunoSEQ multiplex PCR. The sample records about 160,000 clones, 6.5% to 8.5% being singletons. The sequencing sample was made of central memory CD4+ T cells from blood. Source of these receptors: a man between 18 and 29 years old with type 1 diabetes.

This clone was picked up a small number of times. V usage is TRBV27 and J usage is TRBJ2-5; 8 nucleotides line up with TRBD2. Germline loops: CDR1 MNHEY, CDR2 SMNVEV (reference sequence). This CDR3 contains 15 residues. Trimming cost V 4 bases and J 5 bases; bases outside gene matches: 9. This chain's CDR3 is CASSSIAAGEETQYF. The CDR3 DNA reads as TGTGCCAGCAGTTCTATAGCAGCGGGGGAGGAGACCCAGTACTTC.

The chain's CDR3 is CASSRGTGSYEQYF. The CDR3 bases are TGTGCCAGCAGCCGCGGGACAGGGTCCTACGAGCAGTACTTC. The V and J genes are TRBV5-6 and TRBJ2-5; 9 nucleotides align to TRBD1. The assigned J gene may be wrong: the sequence end matches TRBJ2-7 better. CDR1 and CDR2 (germline): SGHDT, YYEEEE. The CDR3 consists of 14 residues.

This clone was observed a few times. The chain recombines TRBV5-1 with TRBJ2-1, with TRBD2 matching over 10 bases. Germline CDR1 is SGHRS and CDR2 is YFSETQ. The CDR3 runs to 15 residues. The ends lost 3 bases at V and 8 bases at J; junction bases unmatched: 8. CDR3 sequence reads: CASSWSGGAGDEQFF. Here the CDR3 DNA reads TGCGCCAGCAGCTGGAGCGGGGGGGCCGGGGATGAGCAGTTCTTC.

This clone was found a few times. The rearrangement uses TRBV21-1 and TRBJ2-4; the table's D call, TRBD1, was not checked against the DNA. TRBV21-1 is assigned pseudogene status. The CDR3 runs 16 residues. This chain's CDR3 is CASSKVETGAKNIQYF. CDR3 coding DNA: TGTGCCAGCAGCAAAGTCGAGACAGGGGCCAAAAACATTCAGTACTTC.

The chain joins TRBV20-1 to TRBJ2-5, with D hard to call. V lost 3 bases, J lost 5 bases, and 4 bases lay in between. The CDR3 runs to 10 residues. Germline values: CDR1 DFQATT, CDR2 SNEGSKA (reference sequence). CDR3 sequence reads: CSASGETQYF. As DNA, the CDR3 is TGCAGTGCTAGCGGGGAGACCCAGTACTTC.

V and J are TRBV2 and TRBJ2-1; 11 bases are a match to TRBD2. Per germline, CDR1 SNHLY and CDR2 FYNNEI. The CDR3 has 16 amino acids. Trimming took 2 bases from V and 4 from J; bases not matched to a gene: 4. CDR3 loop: CASSEPGTSGYNEQFF. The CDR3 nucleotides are TGTGCCAGCAGTGAACCCGGGACTAGCGGTTACAATGAGCAGTTCTTC. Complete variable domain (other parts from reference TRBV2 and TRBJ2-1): EPEVTQTPSHQVTQMGQEVILRCVPISNHLYFYWYRQILGQKVEFLVSFYNNEISEKSEIFDDQFSVERPDGSNFTLKIRSTKLEDSAMYFCASSEPGTSGYNEQFFGPGTRLTVL.

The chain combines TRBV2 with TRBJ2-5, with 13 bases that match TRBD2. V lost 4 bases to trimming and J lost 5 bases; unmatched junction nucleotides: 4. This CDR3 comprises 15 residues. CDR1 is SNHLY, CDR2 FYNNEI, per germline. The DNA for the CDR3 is TGTGCCAGCAGTGGGACTAGCGGGAGACCGGAGACCCAGTACTTC. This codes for CASSGTSGRPETQYF.

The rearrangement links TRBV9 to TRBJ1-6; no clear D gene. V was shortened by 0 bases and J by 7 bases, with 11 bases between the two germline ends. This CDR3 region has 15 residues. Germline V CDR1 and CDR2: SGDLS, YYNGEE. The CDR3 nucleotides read TGTGCCAGCAGCGTAGGGTACAGCAAGAATTCACCCCTCCACTTT. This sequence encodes CASSVGYSKNSPLHF.

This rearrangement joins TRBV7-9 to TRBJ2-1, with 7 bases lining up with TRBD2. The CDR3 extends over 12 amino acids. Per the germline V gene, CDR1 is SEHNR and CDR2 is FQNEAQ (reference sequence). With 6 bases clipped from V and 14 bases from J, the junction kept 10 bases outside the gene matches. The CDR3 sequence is CASSSMRGREFF. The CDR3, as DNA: TGTGCCAGCAGTTCTATGCGGGGGAGGGAGTTCTTC.

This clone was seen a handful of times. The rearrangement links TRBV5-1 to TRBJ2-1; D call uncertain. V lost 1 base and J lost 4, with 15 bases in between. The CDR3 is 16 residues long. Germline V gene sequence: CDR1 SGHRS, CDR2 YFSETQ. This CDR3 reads CASSLLVGEAYNEQFF. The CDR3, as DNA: TGCGCCAGCAGCTTGCTTGTCGGTGAGGCGTACAATGAGCAGTTCTTC.

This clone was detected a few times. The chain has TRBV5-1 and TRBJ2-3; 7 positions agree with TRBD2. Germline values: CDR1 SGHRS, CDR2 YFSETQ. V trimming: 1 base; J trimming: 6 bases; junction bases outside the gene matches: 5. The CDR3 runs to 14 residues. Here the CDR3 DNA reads TGCGCCAGCAGCTTGAGGGCGGGAGTGGATACGCAGTATTTT. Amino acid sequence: CASSLRAGVDTQYF.

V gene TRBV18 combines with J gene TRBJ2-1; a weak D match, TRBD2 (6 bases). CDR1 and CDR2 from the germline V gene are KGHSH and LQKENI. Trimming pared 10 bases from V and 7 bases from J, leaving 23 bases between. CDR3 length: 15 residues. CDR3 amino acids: CANSGRTPSENEQFF. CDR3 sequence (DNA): TGTGCCAATTCCGGGAGAACCCCCTCGGAAAATGAGCAGTTCTTC. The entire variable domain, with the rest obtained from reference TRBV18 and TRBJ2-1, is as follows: NAGVMQNPRHLVRRRGQEARLRCSPMKGHSHVYWYRQLPEEGLKFMVYLQKENIIDESGMPKERFSAEFPKEGPSILRIQQVVRGDSAAYFCANSGRTPSENEQFFGPGTRLTVL.

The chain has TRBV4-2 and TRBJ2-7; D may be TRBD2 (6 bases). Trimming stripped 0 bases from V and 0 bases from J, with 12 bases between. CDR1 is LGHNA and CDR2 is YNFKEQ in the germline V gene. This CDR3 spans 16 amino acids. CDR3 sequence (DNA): TGTGCCAGCAGCCAAGAGAGGGCGGGGAGCTCCTACGAGCAGTACTTC. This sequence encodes CASSQERAGSSYEQYF.

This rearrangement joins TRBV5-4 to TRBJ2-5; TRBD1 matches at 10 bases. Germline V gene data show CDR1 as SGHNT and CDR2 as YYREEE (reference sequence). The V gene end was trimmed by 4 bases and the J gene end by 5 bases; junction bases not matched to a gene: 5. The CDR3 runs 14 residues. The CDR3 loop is CASSVGQGYETQYF. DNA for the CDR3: TGTGCCAGCAGCGTGGGACAGGGGTACGAGACCCAGTACTTC.

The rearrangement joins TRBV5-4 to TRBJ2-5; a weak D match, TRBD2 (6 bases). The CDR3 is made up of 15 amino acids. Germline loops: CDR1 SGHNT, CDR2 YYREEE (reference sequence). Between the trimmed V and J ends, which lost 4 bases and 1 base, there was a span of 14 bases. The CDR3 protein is CASSPPRGTQETQYF. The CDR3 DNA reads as TGTGCCAGCAGCCCCCCTCGGGGGACCCAAGAGACCCAGTACTTC.

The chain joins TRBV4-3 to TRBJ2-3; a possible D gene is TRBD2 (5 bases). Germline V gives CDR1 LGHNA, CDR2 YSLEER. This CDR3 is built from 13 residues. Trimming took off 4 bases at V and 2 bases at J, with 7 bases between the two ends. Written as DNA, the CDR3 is TGCGCCAGCAGCCGGGAGATCACAGATACGCAGTATTTT. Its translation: CASSREITDTQYF.

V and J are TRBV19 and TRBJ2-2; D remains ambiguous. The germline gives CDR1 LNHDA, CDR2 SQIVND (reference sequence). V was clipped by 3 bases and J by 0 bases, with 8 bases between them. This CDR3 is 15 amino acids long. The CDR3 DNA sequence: TGTGCCAGTAGTATTTCCAGCGCGAACACCGGGGAGCTGTTTTTT. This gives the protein CASSISSANTGELFF.

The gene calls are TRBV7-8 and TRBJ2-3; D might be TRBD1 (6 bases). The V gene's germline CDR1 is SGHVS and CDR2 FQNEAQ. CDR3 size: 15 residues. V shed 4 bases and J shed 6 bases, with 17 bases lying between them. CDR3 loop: CASSSSGTYTDTQYF. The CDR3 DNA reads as TGTGCCAGCAGCTCGAGTGGGACATACACTGATACGCAGTATTTT.

The CDR3 region is CASSLPVAGGNEQFF. For the CDR3, the DNA is TGTGCCAGCAGCTTGCCGGTAGCGGGGGGGAATGAGCAGTTCTTC. The chain carries TRBV11-2 and TRBJ2-1, with 11 bases identical to TRBD2. J was trimmed by 7 bases and V by 3 bases; bases with no gene match: 5. The CDR3 length is 15 residues. The germline CDR1 and CDR2 sequences are SGHAT and FQNNGV.

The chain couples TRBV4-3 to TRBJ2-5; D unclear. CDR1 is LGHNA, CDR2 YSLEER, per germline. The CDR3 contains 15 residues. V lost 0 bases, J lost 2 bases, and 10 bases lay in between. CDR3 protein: CASSQDPPGQETQYF. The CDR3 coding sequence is TGCGCCAGCAGCCAAGATCCCCCAGGTCAAGAGACCCAGTACTTC.

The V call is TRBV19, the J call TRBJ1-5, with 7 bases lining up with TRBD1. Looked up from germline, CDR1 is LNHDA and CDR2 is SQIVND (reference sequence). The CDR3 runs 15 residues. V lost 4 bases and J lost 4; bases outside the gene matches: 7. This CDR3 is CASSTRGAFNQPQHF. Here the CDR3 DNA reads TGTGCCAGTAGTACCAGGGGGGCCTTTAATCAGCCCCAGCATTTT.

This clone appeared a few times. The CDR3 DNA is TGTGCCAGCAGTGGGCAGACGGGAAGGAATGAAAAACTGTTTTTT. This gives the protein CASSGQTGRNEKLFF. The chain employs TRBV2 and TRBJ1-4; D is ambiguous. CDR3 length: 15 residues. The germline V and J ends were trimmed by 4 bases and 5 bases, with 14 bases remaining between them. CDR1 and CDR2 from the germline V gene are SNHLY and FYNNEI.

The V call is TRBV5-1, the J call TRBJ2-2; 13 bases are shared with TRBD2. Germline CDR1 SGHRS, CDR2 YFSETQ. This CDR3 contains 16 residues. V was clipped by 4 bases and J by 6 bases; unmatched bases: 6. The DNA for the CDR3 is TGCGCCAGCAGCCCGAGGACTAGCGGGGGTGCCGGGGAGCTGTTTTTT. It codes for CASSPRTSGGAGELFF.

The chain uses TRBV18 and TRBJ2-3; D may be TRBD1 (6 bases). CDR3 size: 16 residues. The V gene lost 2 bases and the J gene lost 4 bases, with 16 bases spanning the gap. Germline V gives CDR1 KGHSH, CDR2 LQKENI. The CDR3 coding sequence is TGTGCCAGCTCACCAGAGTGGCAGGGGTCATCAGATACGCAGTATTTT. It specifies CASSPEWQGSSDTQYF.

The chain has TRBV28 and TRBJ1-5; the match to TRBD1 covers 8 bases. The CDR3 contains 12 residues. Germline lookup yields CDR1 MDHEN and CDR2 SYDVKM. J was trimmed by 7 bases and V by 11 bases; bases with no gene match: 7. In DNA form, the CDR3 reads TGTGCCGGACAGGGTGGTAGGCAGCCCCAGCATTTT. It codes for CAGQGGRQPQHF. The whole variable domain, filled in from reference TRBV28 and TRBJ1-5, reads DVKVTQSSRYLVKRTGEKVFLECVQDMDHENMFWYRQDPGLGLRLIYFSYDVKMKEKGDIPEGYSVSREKKERFSLILESASTNQTSMYLCAGQGGRQPQHFGDGTRLSIL.

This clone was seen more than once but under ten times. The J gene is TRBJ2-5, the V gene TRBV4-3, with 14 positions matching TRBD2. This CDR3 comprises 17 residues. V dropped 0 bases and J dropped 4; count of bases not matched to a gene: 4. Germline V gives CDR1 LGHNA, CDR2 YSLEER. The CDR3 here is CASSQDQGTSGGETQYF. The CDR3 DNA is TGCGCCAGCAGCCAAGATCAAGGGACTAGCGGGGGAGAGACCCAGTACTTC.

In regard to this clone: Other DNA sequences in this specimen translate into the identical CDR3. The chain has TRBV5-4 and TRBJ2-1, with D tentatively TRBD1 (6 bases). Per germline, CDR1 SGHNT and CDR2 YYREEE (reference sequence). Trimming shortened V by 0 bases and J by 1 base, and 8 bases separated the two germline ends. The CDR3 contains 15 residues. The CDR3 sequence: CASSLDQGSYNEQFF. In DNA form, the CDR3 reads TGTGCCAGCAGCTTGGACCAGGGGTCCTACAATGAGCAGTTCTTC.